This TCR beta chain was documented in a study of shared clonotypes between healthy human individuals. Study-wide findings and caveats: Despite large depth, rarefaction showed incomplete sorted-subset sequencing. Between several donors, naive CD4 clonotypes were shared at a level of around 4.9%.

The CDR3 is 18 amino acids. Germline V gene sequence: CDR1 SGHTS, CDR2 YDEGEE. The V end lost 0 bases, the J end lost 1 base, and 19 bases lay between the germline ends. Donation came from healthy HIV-negative adults that had no recent acute infections or vaccinations. In the case of this clone: The antigen is undetermined.

Assay: immunoSEQ multiplex PCR; the TCRdb copy retains only in-frame clones and omits some. The table has 900,000 to 1,200,000 clones, 75% to 80% seen once. The sequencing input was memory CD4+ T cells from PBMCs. Regarding subset: CD45RA-negative fraction. The rearrangement links TRBV5-8 to TRBJ2-5, with unresolved D. The TCR was taken from a man aged 18 to 30 in good health. Some clones in this sample may be carry-over from other donors' samples. In DNA, the CDR3 is TGTGCCAGCAGCTTGGTTGTAGCTCCGGTGGTTCCCCAAGAGACCCAGTACTTC. Its protein product is CASSLVVAPVVPQETQYF.